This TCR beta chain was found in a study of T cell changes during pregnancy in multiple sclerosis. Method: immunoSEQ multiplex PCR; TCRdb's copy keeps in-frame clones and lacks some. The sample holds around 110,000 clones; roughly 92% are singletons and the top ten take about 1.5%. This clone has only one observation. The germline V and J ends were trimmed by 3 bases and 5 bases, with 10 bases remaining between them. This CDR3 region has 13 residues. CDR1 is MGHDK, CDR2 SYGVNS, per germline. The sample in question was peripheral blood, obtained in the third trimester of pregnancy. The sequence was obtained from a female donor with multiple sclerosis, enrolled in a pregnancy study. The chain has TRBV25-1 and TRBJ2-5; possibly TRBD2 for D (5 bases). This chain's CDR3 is CASSDRGLETQYF. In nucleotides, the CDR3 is TGTGCCAGCAGTGACCGGGGTCTGGAGACCCAGTACTTC.